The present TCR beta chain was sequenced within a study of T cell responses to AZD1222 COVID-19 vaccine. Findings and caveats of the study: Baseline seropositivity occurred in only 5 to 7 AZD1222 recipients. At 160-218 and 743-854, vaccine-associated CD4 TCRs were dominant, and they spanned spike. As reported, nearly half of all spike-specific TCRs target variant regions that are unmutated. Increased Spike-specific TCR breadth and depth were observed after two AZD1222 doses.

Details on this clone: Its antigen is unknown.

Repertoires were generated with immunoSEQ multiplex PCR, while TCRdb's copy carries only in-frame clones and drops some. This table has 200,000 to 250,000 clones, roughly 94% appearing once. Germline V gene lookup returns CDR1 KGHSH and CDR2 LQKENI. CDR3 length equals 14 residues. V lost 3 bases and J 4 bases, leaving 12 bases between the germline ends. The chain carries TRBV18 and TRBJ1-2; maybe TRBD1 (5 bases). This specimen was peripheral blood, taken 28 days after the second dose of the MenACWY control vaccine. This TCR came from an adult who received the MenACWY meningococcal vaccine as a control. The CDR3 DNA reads TGTGCCAGCTCACCCCTGACAGCAGGCTATGGCTACACCTTC. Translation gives CASSPLTAGYGYTF.